This is a list of T cell receptor beta chains from one sample in a study of blood T cell repertoires in COVID-19. Method: immunoSEQ multiplex PCR; TCRdb's copy keeps in-frame clones and lacks some. The sample contains about 360,000 clones, approximately 86% of which appear only once. The specimen sequenced was peripheral blood. Receptors originate from a human donor in a cohort sampled during active COVID-19. Both conserved end residues are part of each CDR3. The D gene is left open where the match is weak. Clone size is given for some rows only: seen once, a few or many times, or a class if the clone is expanded.

TGTGCCAGCAGCGTCCTCCTTGAGTGGGGAGGTATGGATGAGCAGTTCTTC	CASSVLLEWGGMDEQFF	-	-	TRBV9	TRBJ2-1
TGTGCCAGCGCCCCGGCCGGGGACAGCTACGAGCAGTACTTC	CASAPAGDSYEQYF	few	TRBD1	TRBV27	TRBJ2-7
TGTGCCAGCAGCCAAGAAGTTAGCGGGGCCACCTCCTACAATGAGCAGTTCTTC	CASSQEVSGATSYNEQFF	-	TRBD2	TRBV4-2	TRBJ2-1
TGTGCCAGCAGTCAGACCAGGGCCAAGCAGTACTTC	CASSQTRAKQYF	-	-	TRBV6-5	TRBJ2-7
TGTGCCAGCAGTGAAGTGAGGACAGGGGGCAATCAGCCCCAGCATTTT	CASSEVRTGGNQPQHF	-	TRBD1	TRBV6-1	TRBJ1-5
TGTGCCAGCAGTAGCAACAACAGGGGGGATCAGCCCCAGCATTTT	CASSSNNRGDQPQHF	-	TRBD1	TRBV6-5	TRBJ1-5
TGTGCCAGCAGCAAACAGAGGAACACTGAAGCTTTCTTT	CASSKQRNTEAFF	-	-	TRBV7-9	TRBJ1-1
TGTGCCAGCAGCCTCCGGCCCGTGAGGACTGAAGCTTTCTTT	CASSLRPVRTEAFF	-	-	TRBV11-2	TRBJ1-1
TGTGCCAGCAGCTTACAGGATGGTGAAGCTTTCTTT	CASSLQDGEAFF	-	-	TRBV11-2	TRBJ1-1
TGTGCCAGCAGCGGGTCTTCGGGGAATTACAATGAGCAGTTCTTC	CASSGSSGNYNEQFF	-	-	TRBV5-5	TRBJ2-1
TGTGCCAGTAGAGGGGCAGATACGCAGTATTTT	CASRGADTQYF	-	-	TRBV19	TRBJ2-3
TGTGCCAGCAGTGAACGACACTTACTTTACTTC	CASSERHLLYF	once	-	TRBV25-1	TRBJ2-7
TGTGCCAGCAGTTTCGGGGGTGGAAGCACAGATACGCAGTATTTT	CASSFGGGSTDTQYF	-	-	TRBV28	TRBJ2-3
TGTGCCAGCAGCCAAGATTTAGAAAGGGGTACTGAAGCTTTCTTT	CASSQDLERGTEAFF	-	-	TRBV4-2	TRBJ1-1
TGTGCCACCAGTGATACGACAGGGGTACCCGGGGAGCTGTTTTTT	CATSDTTGVPGELFF	-	TRBD1	TRBV24-1	TRBJ2-2
TGTGCCAGCAGAAATTCCGGGGAGACCCAGTACTTC	CASRNSGETQYF	once	-	TRBV6-5	TRBJ2-5
TGTGCCAGTAGTATTGGTGTCCAGGGAGGAAAAGAGACCCAGTACTTC	CASSIGVQGGKETQYF	-	-	TRBV19	TRBJ2-5
TGTGCCAGCAGCCCTCCCCGGGGGGGCTACACCTTC	CASSPPRGGYTF	-	-	TRBV7-2	TRBJ1-2
TGCAGCGCCGCACAAGCCGTCGGGGACACCATATATTTT	CSAAQAVGDTIYF	-	-	TRBV29-1	TRBJ1-3
TGTGCCTGGAGGACAGGGGCGAACACCGGGGAGCTGTTTTTT	CAWRTGANTGELFF	-	TRBD1	TRBV30	TRBJ2-2
TGTGCCAGCAGCCTGGGGGGGTTTGAGGGAATCGCCTACAATGAGCAGTTCTTC	CASSLGGFEGIAYNEQFF	-	TRBD2	TRBV11-2	TRBJ2-1
TGTGCCAGCAAATGGGTAGGGGATGCAACTAATGAAAAACTGTTTTTT	CASKWVGDATNEKLFF	-	-	TRBV27	TRBJ1-4
TGTGCCAGCAGCTTGGTCAGAAATAACTATGGCTACACCTTC	CASSLVRNNYGYTF	few	-	TRBV5-6	TRBJ1-2
TGTGCCAGCAGCCCGGACGGGCAGGGTGGACAGCCCCAGCATTTT	CASSPDGQGGQPQHF	few	-	TRBV7-9	TRBJ1-5
TGTGCCACCAGCAGAGGATCAGGGCCGAATCAGCCCCAGCATTTT	CATSRGSGPNQPQHF	-	-	TRBV15	TRBJ1-5
TGTGCCAGCTCCCGAGGAGGCGGGGCCTTGCGGGATCCTCCGGATGGTGAGCAGTTCTTC	CASSRGGGALRDPPDGEQFF	-	-	TRBV18	TRBJ2-1
TGCGCCAGCAGCTTCGTGGGGACAGGGAACTACGAGCAGTACTTC	CASSFVGTGNYEQYF	-	TRBD1	TRBV5-1	TRBJ2-7
TGCGCCAGCAGCCCGGGACAAAGGGCTGAAGCTTTCTTT	CASSPGQRAEAFF	few	-	TRBV4-1	TRBJ1-1
TGTGCCAGCAGCTTAGAACCCCCGAGGCTCTATGGCTACACCTTC	CASSLEPPRLYGYTF	-	-	TRBV11-2	TRBJ1-2